Listed below are T cell receptor beta chains from one sample, sequenced in a study of T cells in Graves' hyperthyroidism and ophthalmopathy. From the multiplex PCR reads, TCRdb called clonotypes with MiXCR, one entry per CDR3 protein. The profile shows 360,000 or so distinct CDR3 sequences, nearly 15% of them singletons. The source material was blood. These receptors were collected from a woman aged 60-75 years with Graves' ophthalmopathy. Each CDR3 is given with its conserved first and last residue. D genes are given only for firm matches. Size tells how often a clone was seen (once, few, many) or the class of an expanded clone, and some rows leave it out.

-	TRBV25-1	-	TRBJ1-2	CASRMGGKEGRGYTF	TGTGCCAGCAGGATGGGGGGGAAAGAGGGACGTGGCTACACCTTC
many	TRBV12-3/TRBV12-4	TRBD1	TRBJ2-5	CASSFNRGRRETQYF	TGTGCCAGCAGTTTTAACAGGGGGCGCCGGGAGACCCAGTACTTC
many	TRBV2	TRBD1	TRBJ2-2	CASSRQGLTGELFF	TGTGCCAGCAGTCGACAGGGGTTGACCGGGGAGCTGTTTTTT
many	TRBV6-6	TRBD1	TRBJ2-7	CASSYSIGTGGYEQYF	TGTGCCAGCAGTTACTCGATAGGGACAGGGGGGTACGAGCAGTACTTC
many	TRBV20-1	-	TRBJ2-3	CSALADDTQYF	TGCAGTGCGTTGGCAGATGATACGCAGTATTTT
few	TRBV12-3/TRBV12-4	TRBD1	TRBJ2-1	CASRPPLGTGGRDEQFF	TGTGCCAGCAGACCTCCCTTAGGGACAGGGGGCCGGGATGAGCAGTTCTTC
-	TRBV6-2/TRBV6-3	-	TRBJ2-5	CASSPLAEAQYF	TGTGCCAGCAGCCCACTTGCCGAGGCCCAGTACTTC
-	TRBV20-1	-	TRBJ1-2	CSASTGNNYGYTF	TGCAGTGCTAGTACAGGAAATAACTATGGCTACACCTTC
-	TRBV5-6	TRBD1	TRBJ2-7	CASSPGGQALLGQYF	TGTGCCAGCAGCCCAGGGGGACAGGCCCTCCTGGGGCAGTACTTC
many	TRBV20-1	TRBD1	TRBJ2-7	CSARDLERGQYEQYF	TGCAGTGCTAGAGATCTCGAGAGGGGGCAATACGAGCAGTACTTC
many	TRBV5-1	TRBD1	TRBJ1-1	CASSSRTGGTEAFF	TGCGCCAGCAGCTCCCGGACAGGGGGAACTGAAGCTTTCTTT
-	TRBV6-1	TRBD2	TRBJ2-1	CASTLAGRVGEQFF	TGTGCCAGCACCCTGGCCGGGAGGGTTGGTGAGCAGTTCTTC
many	TRBV3-1	TRBD2	TRBJ2-7	CASSQDQLAGGPGEQYF	TGTGCCAGCAGCCAAGATCAACTAGCGGGAGGGCCGGGGGAGCAGTACTTC
many	TRBV15	-	TRBJ2-5	CATSREQGAAQETQYF	TGTGCCACCAGCAGAGAACAGGGAGCGGCGCAAGAGACCCAGTACTTC
many	TRBV9	-	TRBJ2-7	CASSPTGGPYEQYF	TGTGCCAGCAGCCCAACCGGTGGGCCTTACGAGCAGTACTTC
few	TRBV24-1	TRBD2	TRBJ2-7	CATSDSSGAHEQYF	TGTGCCACCAGTGATTCTAGCGGGGCCCACGAGCAGTACTTC
-	TRBV5-1	-	TRBJ2-2	CASSFFGELFF	TGCGCCAGCAGCTTTTTCGGGGAGCTGTTTTTT
many	TRBV28	-	TRBJ2-7	CASTLGGGYEQYF	TGTGCCAGCACCTTGGGGGGCGGGTACGAGCAGTACTTC
many	TRBV28	-	TRBJ1-4	CASSPPSGEKLFF	TGTGCCAGCAGTCCCCCCTCCGGGGAAAAACTGTTTTTT
-	TRBV15	-	TRBJ1-1	CATSRDRLINTEAFF	TGTGCCACCAGCAGAGATCGGCTCATTAACACTGAAGCTTTCTTT
many	TRBV12-3/TRBV12-4	-	TRBJ2-1	CASSFGQNEQFF	TGTGCCAGCAGTTTCGGGCAGAATGAGCAGTTCTTC
many	TRBV3-1	-	TRBJ2-4	CASSQVQGSGNIQYF	TGTGCCAGCAGCCAAGTCCAGGGGTCCGGGAACATTCAGTACTTC
many	TRBV6-2/TRBV6-3	-	TRBJ2-1	CASSRPGHNYNEQFF	TGTGCCAGCAGTCGACCCGGGCACAACTACAATGAGCAGTTCTTC
-	TRBV28	TRBD1	TRBJ1-5	CASNTGDHQPQHF	TGTGCCAGCAATACAGGGGACCATCAGCCCCAGCATTTT
many	TRBV6-1	-	TRBJ1-2	CASSWDGGYGYTF	TGTGCCAGCAGTTGGGACGGTGGCTATGGCTACACCTTC
many	TRBV11-2	-	TRBJ1-2	CASSGVRGGYTF	TGTGCCAGCAGCGGGGTACGCGGTGGCTACACCTTC
-	TRBV11-2	TRBD2	TRBJ2-5	CASSLAGTSGDQETQYF	TGTGCCAGCAGCTTAGCCGGGACTAGCGGGGATCAAGAGACCCAGTACTTC
-	TRBV20-1	-	TRBJ2-7	CSAPPPGPYEQYF	TGCAGTGCTCCCCCGCCGGGTCCCTACGAGCAGTACTTC
few	TRBV13	-	TRBJ2-1	CASSRRLLTYNEQFF	TGTGCCAGCAGCCGCCGTTTGCTAACCTACAATGAGCAGTTCTTC
-	TRBV7-3	TRBD2	TRBJ2-2	CASSSGTSGRSGELFF	TGTGCCAGCAGCTCAGGGACTAGCGGGAGGTCCGGGGAGCTGTTTTTT
few	TRBV20-1	TRBD1	TRBJ1-2	CSAKTGTYGYTF	TGCAGTGCGAAGACAGGGACCTATGGCTACACCTTC
-	TRBV7-9	-	TRBJ2-3	CASSVDWACTDTQYF	TGTGCCAGCAGCGTAGATTGGGCTTGCACAGATACGCAGTATTTT
many	TRBV5-1	TRBD2	TRBJ2-3	CASSYGTSGSPTQYF	TGCGCCAGCAGCTACGGGACTAGCGGGAGCCCCACACAGTATTTT
-	TRBV11-2	TRBD1	TRBJ2-3	CASSMGQGTGTDTQYF	TGTGCCAGCAGCATGGGACAGGGGACGGGCACAGATACGCAGTATTTT
many	TRBV10-1	-	TRBJ2-5	CASSESTRPGETQYF	TGCGCCAGCAGTGAGTCGACTCGACCTGGGGAGACCCAGTACTTC
many	TRBV20-1	TRBD2	TRBJ2-1	CSSLAGVYYEQFF	TGCAGTTCCCTAGCGGGGGTCTATTATGAGCAGTTCTTC
many	TRBV2	-	TRBJ2-1	CASREGSNNEQFF	TGTGCCAGCAGGGAGGGCAGCAACAATGAGCAGTTCTTC
many	TRBV20-1	-	TRBJ2-7	CSASSGELEQYF	TGCAGTGCTAGTTCGGGTGAACTCGAGCAGTACTTC
-	TRBV27	TRBD1	TRBJ2-7	CAISGRDRGNEQYF	TGTGCCATCAGTGGCCGGGACAGGGGTAACGAGCAGTACTTC
many	TRBV2	TRBD1	TRBJ1-5	CASSGDSTDTQHF	TGTGCCAGCAGTGGGGACAGCACAGATACGCAGCATTTT
many	TRBV7-2	TRBD1	TRBJ2-7	CASSLSPSGQGFANEQYF	TGTGCCAGCAGCTTGTCCCCCTCGGGACAGGGGTTTGCTAACGAGCAGTACTTC
many	TRBV5-1	TRBD2	TRBJ2-1	CASSPRGLAGDHSYNEQFF	TGCGCCAGCAGCCCCCGGGGACTAGCGGGAGACCACTCCTACAATGAGCAGTTCTTC
few	TRBV6-5	-	TRBJ2-7	CASSYSKTELYEQYF	TGTGCCAGCAGTTACTCGAAGACAGAGCTCTACGAGCAGTACTTC
many	TRBV6-1	TRBD1	TRBJ1-1	CASSASGGTEAFF	TGTGCCAGCAGTGCTTCAGGGGGCACTGAAGCTTTCTTT
many	TRBV7-2	TRBD2	TRBJ2-1	CASSLAHGGNYNEQFF	TGTGCCAGCAGCTTAGCGCACGGGGGGAACTACAATGAGCAGTTCTTC
many	TRBV3-1	TRBD2	TRBJ2-1	CASSPGGGFNEQFF	TGTGCCAGCAGCCCGGGGGGGGGTTTCAATGAGCAGTTCTTC
many	TRBV28	-	TRBJ1-1	CASSPYLGEAFF	TGTGCCAGCAGTCCTTACCTGGGGGAAGCTTTCTTT
many	TRBV5-1	TRBD1	TRBJ2-1	CASGTGQGTYNEQFF	TGCGCCAGCGGTACGGGACAGGGAACCTACAATGAGCAGTTCTTC
few	TRBV12-3/TRBV12-4	-	TRBJ1-6	CASSLPRPNSPLHF	TGTGCCAGCAGTTTACCCCGTCCTAATTCACCCCTCCACTTT
-	TRBV20-1	TRBD1	TRBJ2-1	CSAPGQGEYEQFF	TGCAGTGCCCCGGGACAGGGGGAATATGAGCAGTTCTTC
many	TRBV29-1	-	TRBJ2-7	CSVVGGSSYEQYF	TGCAGCGTTGTTGGCGGCAGCTCCTACGAGCAGTACTTC
-	TRBV19	-	TRBJ2-2	CASNPLGGRGTGELFF	TGTGCCAGTAACCCGTTAGGGGGGCGCGGCACCGGGGAGCTGTTTTTT